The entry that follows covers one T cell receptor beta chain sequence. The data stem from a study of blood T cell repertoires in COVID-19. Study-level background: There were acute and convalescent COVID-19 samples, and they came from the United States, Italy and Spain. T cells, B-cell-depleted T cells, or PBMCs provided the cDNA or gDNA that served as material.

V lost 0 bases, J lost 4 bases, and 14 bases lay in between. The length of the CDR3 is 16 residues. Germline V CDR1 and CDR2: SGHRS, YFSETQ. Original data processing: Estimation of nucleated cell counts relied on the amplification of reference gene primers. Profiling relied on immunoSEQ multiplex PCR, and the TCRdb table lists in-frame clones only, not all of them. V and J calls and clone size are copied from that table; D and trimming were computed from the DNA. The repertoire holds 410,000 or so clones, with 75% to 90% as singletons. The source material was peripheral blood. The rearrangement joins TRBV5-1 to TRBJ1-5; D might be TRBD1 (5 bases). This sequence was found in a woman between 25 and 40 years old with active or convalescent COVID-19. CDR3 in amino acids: CASSLEGASANQPQHF. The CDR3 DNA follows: TGCGCCAGCAGCTTGGAAGGGGCCTCGGCAAATCAGCCCCAGCATTTT.